The 25 T cell receptor beta chains reported below all come from one sample, sequenced in a study of post-analysis software for immune sequencing data. Study-wide results and limits: Patients used several TRBV segments, including TRBV5-6, TRBV5-1 and TRBV20-1, more often than controls.

Incorporated into the TCR beta cDNA libraries were unique molecular identifiers, which served to reduce PCR and sequencing biases. TCRdb ran MiXCR on the PCR reads and lists one entry per CDR3 protein. Among hundreds of thousands of distinct CDR3 sequences, 53% were seen once, and the ten largest hold 4.6%. These receptors have no known antigen. The sample consisted of blood. These receptors were collected from a girl aged 5-17 years with multiple sclerosis.

The rearrangement links TRBV6-6 to TRBJ2-7; 10 bases align to TRBD1. Germline CDR1 and CDR2: MNHNY and SVGAGI (reference sequence). J was trimmed by 4 bases and V by 7 bases; bases with no gene match: 10. The CDR3 runs to 15 residues. The CDR3 here is CASTPGDRGQYEQYF. In DNA, the CDR3 is TGTGCCAGCACCCCGGGGGACAGGGGACAATACGAGCAGTACTTC.

V and J are TRBV7-9 and TRBJ2-2; D is perhaps TRBD2 (5 bases). The germline V gene encodes CDR1 SEHNR and CDR2 FQNEAQ (reference sequence). The CDR3 has 14 residues. V was clipped by 5 bases and J by 6 bases, with 13 bases between them. Here the CDR3 reads CASSLGSLAGELFF. As DNA, the CDR3 is TGTGCCAGCAGCCTAGGGTCACTAGCCGGGGAGCTGTTTTTT. The full variable domain, rest sourced from reference TRBV7-9 and TRBJ2-2, is DTGVSQNPRHKITKRGQNVTFRCDPISEHNRLYWYRQTLGQGPEFLTYFQNEAQLEKSRLLSDRFSAERPKGSFSTLEIQRTEQGDSAMYLCASSLGSLAGELFFGEGSRLTVL.

This clonotype was seen more than once but under ten times. CDR3 region: CASGRVNTEAFF. The CDR3 nucleotides read TGTGCCAGCGGAAGGGTGAACACTGAAGCTTTCTTT. The chain joins TRBV12-3 or TRBV12-4 to TRBJ1-1; D is unresolved. The CDR3 spans 12 residues. Trimming took 8 bases from V and 0 from J, leaving 7 bases between them.

This clonotype was picked up a small number of times. The chain has TRBV12-3 or TRBV12-4 and TRBJ2-3; 12 nucleotides line up with TRBD2. J lost 4 bases, V lost 6 bases, and 8 bases had no gene match. CDR3 size: 16 residues. The CDR3 loop is CASRSSGRAPSDTQYF. The CDR3 DNA follows: TGTGCCAGCAGATCTAGCGGGAGGGCCCCCTCAGATACGCAGTATTTT.

V usage is TRBV5-1 and J usage is TRBJ2-1, with D possibly being TRBD2 (5 bases). The end of the DNA aligns better with TRBJ2-7, so the J call may be wrong. Germline V CDR1 and CDR2: SGHRS, YFSETQ. The CDR3 totals 16 residues. Here the CDR3 reads CASSLEVGVAYNEQYF. In DNA form, the CDR3 reads TGCGCCAGCAGCTTGGAGGTGGGAGTCGCCTACAATGAGCAGTACTTC.

This rearrangement joins TRBV12-3 or TRBV12-4 to TRBJ1-1, with a possible D match to TRBD1 (6 bases). There are 14 residues in the CDR3. V was trimmed by 1 base and J by 5 bases, leaving 11 bases between them. CDR3 DNA: TGTGCCAGCAGTTTAGGGGCAGGGGTTACTGAAGCTTTCTTT. It yields the protein CASSLGAGVTEAFF.

The CDR3, as DNA: TGCAGTGCTGCCGGTGGCAGGGGGCTTGAAGCTTTCTTT. This gives the protein CSAAGGRGLEAFF. The chain carries TRBV20-1 and TRBJ1-1; 8 nucleotides match TRBD1. This CDR3 contains 13 residues. Per the germline V gene, CDR1 is DFQATT and CDR2 is SNEGSKA (reference sequence). The J segment lost 7 bases and the V segment lost 5 bases, leaving 9 bases of the junction unmatched.

V and J are TRBV7-2 and TRBJ2-3; 11 bases are shared with TRBD1. The junction had 6 bases not matched to a gene; V was cut back by 4 bases and J by 3 bases. The germline gives CDR1 SGHTA, CDR2 FQGNSA. The CDR3 is 16 residues long. The CDR3 reads CASSSRTGGVTDTQYF. As DNA, the CDR3 is TGTGCCAGCAGCTCCCGGACAGGGGGCGTGACAGATACGCAGTATTTT.

This clonotype was counted only a few times. CDR3 coding DNA: TGCAGCGTCGCCGGGACAGGGGGTTCTGGGGCCAACGTCCTGACTTTC. It yields the protein CSVAGTGGSGANVLTF. The V and J genes are TRBV29-1 and TRBJ2-6; 11 bases map to TRBD1. The CDR3 consists of 16 residues. Germline V gives CDR1 SQVTM, CDR2 ANQGSEA. The junction had 5 bases not matched to a gene; V was cut back by 6 bases and J by 1 base.

The chain links TRBV6-5 to TRBJ2-7; TRBD2 agrees at 9 bases. Germline-derived CDR1 and CDR2 are MNHEY and SVGAGI. The CDR3 length is 14 residues. V trimming: 2 bases; J trimming: 6 bases; junction bases outside the gene matches: 5. This CDR3 is CASSYGGRALEQYF. The CDR3 coding sequence is TGTGCCAGCAGTTACGGCGGGAGGGCCCTCGAGCAGTACTTC.

The CDR3 sequence: CASSLGLRWGVESETQYF. CDR3 in DNA: TGTGCCAGCAGCTTAGGCCTAAGGTGGGGGGTCGAGTCGGAGACCCAGTACTTC. This chain uses TRBV13 with TRBJ2-5, with D perhaps matching TRBD2 (6 bases). The CDR3 is made up of 18 amino acids. Per the germline V gene, CDR1 is PRHDT and CDR2 is FYEKMQ (reference sequence). The V end was cut by 0 bases, the J end by 5 bases, with 22 bases between.

The chain has TRBV12-3 or TRBV12-4 and TRBJ2-5, with 8 bases matching TRBD2. The junction had 11 bases not matched to a gene; V was cut back by 4 bases and J by 7 bases. The CDR3 has 15 residues. CDR3 nucleotides: TGTGCCAGCAGTTCCCTTAGCGGGACTCTCGGGACCCAGTACTTC. Translation gives CASSSLSGTLGTQYF.

This clonotype was counted between two and nine times. The CDR3 protein is CASSAVGEQYF. The CDR3 DNA reads TGTGCCAGTTCGGCTGTAGGCGAGCAGTACTTC. The chain links TRBV6-5 to TRBJ2-7; no definite D call. The CDR3 length is 11 residues. Trimming shortened V by 9 bases and J by 6 bases, and 12 bases separated the two germline ends. Germline V CDR1 and CDR2: MNHEY, SVGAGI.

The V gene is TRBV25-1, the J gene TRBJ2-4; 7 bases align to TRBD2. V gave up 2 bases and J gave up 13 bases; unmatched junction bases: 8. The length of the CDR3 is 13 residues. Per germline, CDR1 MGHDK and CDR2 SYGVNS. The CDR3 here is CASSEGREGRQYF. In nucleotides, the CDR3 is TGTGCCAGCAGTGAAGGGAGGGAGGGTCGGCAGTACTTC.

The CDR3 is CSAGRGGLETQYF. For the CDR3, the DNA is TGCAGTGCAGGGAGGGGGGGGCTAGAGACCCAGTACTTC. J is TRBJ2-5 and V is TRBV20-1, with a weak D call TRBD2 (7 bases). Germline assignment: CDR1 DFQATT and CDR2 SNEGSKA (reference sequence). This CDR3 is built from 13 residues. V was trimmed by 6 bases and J by 4 bases, leaving 15 bases between them.

This clonotype was picked up one time. This chain uses TRBV12-3 or TRBV12-4 with TRBJ2-1, with 9 bases matching TRBD1. The CDR3 sequence is 13 residues long. V shed 9 bases, J shed 9 bases, and the junction held 9 bases outside the gene matches. The chain's CDR3 is CASAGTGYGEQFF. In nucleotides, the CDR3 is TGTGCCAGTGCCGGGACAGGGTACGGTGAGCAGTTCTTC.

J is TRBJ1-5 and V is TRBV28; weak D call: TRBD1 (6 bases). Germline V gives CDR1 MDHEN, CDR2 SYDVKM. There are 14 residues in the CDR3. V shed 8 bases and J shed 2 bases, with 13 bases lying between them. The CDR3 DNA sequence: TGTGCCAGCCACAGGGCCGGCGGCAATCAGCCCCAGCATTTT. The encoded protein is CASHRAGGNQPQHF.

V and J are TRBV5-1 and TRBJ2-5; TRBD1 is a possible D gene (6 bases). The CDR3 totals 13 residues. Germline CDR1 and CDR2: SGHRS and YFSETQ. Deletions cut 5 bases from V and 0 bases from J, with 8 bases between. The CDR3 loop reads CASSRQDQETQYF. CDR3 coding DNA: TGCGCCAGCAGTCGACAGGACCAAGAGACCCAGTACTTC.

The V gene is TRBV5-6, the J gene TRBJ1-1; 7 bases are a match to TRBD1. Germline V lookup: CDR1 SGHDT, CDR2 YYEEEE. V lost 5 bases to trimming and J lost 5 bases; unmatched junction nucleotides: 9. This CDR3 is 14 amino acids long. The CDR3 nucleotides read TGTGCCAGCAGGGGAGGGGGCAGTGTAACTGAAGCTTTCTTT. Translated: CASRGGGSVTEAFF.

V and J are TRBV10-3 and TRBJ2-1; 8 bases align to TRBD2. The CDR3 is 11 amino acids. Germline CDR1 and CDR2: ENHRY and SYGVKD. J lost 5 bases, V lost 11 bases, and 2 bases had no gene match. CDR3: CASGGDNEQFF. Written as DNA, the CDR3 is TGTGCCTCCGGGGGGGACAATGAGCAGTTCTTC.

The genes are TRBV3-1 and TRBJ1-1; maybe TRBD1 (6 bases). This CDR3 has 15 residues. Trimming removed 1 base from V and 1 base from J, with 10 bases in between. From germline, CDR1 is LGHDT and CDR2 YNNKEL (reference sequence). CDR3 loop: CASSQVWTENTEAFF. The CDR3 DNA follows: TGTGCCAGCAGCCAAGTGTGGACAGAGAACACTGAAGCTTTCTTT. Together with reference TRBV3-1 and TRBJ1-1, the CDR3 gives the full variable domain: DTAVSQTPKYLVTQMGNDKSIKCEQNLGHDTMYWYKQDSKKFLKIMFSYNNKELIINETVPNRFSPKSPDKAHLNLHINSLELGDSAVYFCASSQVWTENTEAFFGQGTRLTVV.

This chain joins TRBV5-5 and TRBJ2-5; D is ambiguous. Looked up from germline, CDR1 is SGHKS and CDR2 is YYEKEE (reference sequence). The CDR3 has 13 residues. With 1 base removed from V and 4 bases from J, the gap between germline ends came to 8 bases. CDR3 in amino acids: CASSLQPTETQYF. The CDR3, as DNA: TGTGCCAGCAGCTTGCAGCCCACAGAGACCCAGTACTTC.

The genes are TRBV7-2 and TRBJ2-3; 8 nucleotides line up with TRBD2. The CDR3 contains 17 residues. Germline lookup yields CDR1 SGHTA and CDR2 FQGNSA. V lost 2 bases and J lost 3; bases outside the gene matches: 10. The CDR3 sequence: CASSLPPWSGRTDTQYF. DNA of the CDR3: TGTGCCAGCAGCTTACCCCCGTGGAGCGGGAGAACAGATACGCAGTATTTT. The entire variable domain, with the rest obtained from reference TRBV7-2 and TRBJ2-3, is as follows: GAGVSQSPSNKVTEKGKDVELRCDPISGHTALYWYRQSLGQGLEFLIYFQGNSAPDKSGLPSDRFSAERTGGSVSTLTIQRTQQEDSAVYLCASSLPPWSGRTDTQYFGPGTRLTVL.

The genes are TRBV5-1 and TRBJ2-6; possibly TRBD1 or TRBD2 for D (5 bases each). This CDR3 has 16 residues. Germline CDR1 and CDR2: SGHRS and YFSETQ. V was trimmed by 0 bases and J by 4 bases, leaving 11 bases between them. CDR3 residues: CASSLVGTQGANVLTF. The CDR3 coding sequence is TGCGCCAGCAGCTTGGTCGGGACGCAAGGGGCCAACGTCCTGACTTTC.

V is TRBV4-1 and J is TRBJ1-1; 7 bases are a match to TRBD1. The CDR3 extends over 17 amino acids. Germline-derived CDR1 and CDR2 are MGHRA and YSYEKL. The trim removed 1 base at V and 3 bases at J, leaving 11 bases unmatched. CDR3 bases: TGCGCCAGCAGCCAAGGGTACAGGGGAACAATGGACACTGAAGCTTTCTTT. It yields the protein CASSQGYRGTMDTEAFF.